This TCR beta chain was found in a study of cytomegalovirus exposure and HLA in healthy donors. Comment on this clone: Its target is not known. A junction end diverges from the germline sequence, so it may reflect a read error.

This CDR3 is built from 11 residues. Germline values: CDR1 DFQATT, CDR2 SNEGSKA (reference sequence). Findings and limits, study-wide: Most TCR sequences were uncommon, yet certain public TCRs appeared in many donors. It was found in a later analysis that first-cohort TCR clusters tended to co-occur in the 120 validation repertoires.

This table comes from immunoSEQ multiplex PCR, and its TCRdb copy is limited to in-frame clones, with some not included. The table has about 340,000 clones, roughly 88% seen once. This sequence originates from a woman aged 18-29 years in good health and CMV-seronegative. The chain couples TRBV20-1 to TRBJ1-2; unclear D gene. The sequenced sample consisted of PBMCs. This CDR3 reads CSARDTPVLPF. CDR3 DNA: TGCAGTGCTAGAGATACCCCCGTCCTACCCTTC.